These 18 T cell receptor beta chains originate from one sample sequenced in a study of radiotherapy plus CTLA-4 blockade in lung cancer (dated by TCRdb to the late 2010s). Libraries came from the immunoSEQ multiplex PCR assay. TCRdb took over this immuneACCESS table, retaining in-frame rearrangements with V and J assigned. Such tables are incomplete; in checked studies, under half of the missing clones stem from an unresolved V gene, and the remainder is unexplained. This sample is represented by about 48,000 clones; approximately 78% of them were singletons. Together, the top ten hold roughly 3.4% of the sample. Sequencing used peripheral blood, obtained from a patient treated with radiotherapy plus ipilimumab. The receptors shown here come from a human donor with non-small cell lung cancer who had stable disease on radiotherapy plus ipilimumab.

The genes are TRBV5-1 and TRBJ2-5; 8 bases map to TRBD1. CDR3 length equals 16 residues. After removal of 1 base from V and 5 bases from J, the junction contained 10 bases not matched to a gene. Germline CDR1 and CDR2: SGHRS and YFSETQ. The CDR3 DNA reads as TGCGCCAGCAGCTTGCGGGCCACAGGGGGTGGGGAGACCCAGTACTTC. It is translated as CASSLRATGGGETQYF.

The V and J genes are TRBV19 and TRBJ2-1; 11 nucleotides match TRBD2. CDR1 is LNHDA and CDR2 is SQIVND in the germline V gene (reference sequence). V shed 10 bases and J 6 bases; nucleotides not matched to a gene: 11. The CDR3 length is 15 residues. In DNA, the CDR3 is TGTGCCACCACGCCCGGGACTAGCGGCTTCAATGAGCAGTTCTTC. This translates into CATTPGTSGFNEQFF.

The CDR3 DNA reads TGCGCCAGCAGCCAAGAGTTTATTGAGGGCGGGGAGCTGTTTTTT. This encodes CASSQEFIEGGELFF. The chain combines TRBV4-3 with TRBJ2-2, with a tentative D call TRBD2 (5 bases). Trimming took off 0 bases at V and 7 bases at J, with 12 bases between the two ends. The CDR3 has 15 amino acids. Germline V lookup: CDR1 LGHNA, CDR2 YSLEER.

The V gene is TRBV7-3, the J gene TRBJ2-3, with D possibly being TRBD1 (7 bases). Germline lookup yields CDR1 SGHTA and CDR2 FQGTGA. Trimming shortened V by 5 bases and J by 4 bases, and 19 bases separated the two germline ends. This CDR3 region has 16 residues. CDR3 sequence reads: CASSPGGGGAADTQYF. CDR3 sequence (DNA): TGTGCCAGCAGCCCCGGAGGAGGGGGCGCAGCAGATACGCAGTATTTT.

The V gene is TRBV2, the J gene TRBJ2-5; 7 positions agree with TRBD2. Per germline, CDR1 SNHLY and CDR2 FYNNEI. V lost 4 bases and J lost 6; bases outside the gene matches: 14. CDR3 length: 16 amino acids. The chain's CDR3 is CASSGGGSGLRKTQYF. The CDR3 DNA follows: TGTGCCAGCAGTGGGGGGGGGAGCGGACTTCGAAAGACCCAGTACTTC.

The chain joins TRBV6-5 to TRBJ1-1, with D unclear. Germline V gives CDR1 MNHEY, CDR2 SVGAGI. V was pared by 6 bases and J by 0 bases, with 8 bases between. The length of the CDR3 is 13 residues. The CDR3 bases are TGTGCCAGCAGGGGTCTAGTGAACACTGAAGCTTTCTTT. Encoded protein: CASRGLVNTEAFF.

CDR3 DNA sequence: TGTGCCAGCAGTCTACAGGGGGGCTCAGTTAACACTGAAGCTTTCTTT. Protein: CASSLQGGSVNTEAFF. The chain joins TRBV28 to TRBJ1-1, with 8 bases matching TRBD1. This CDR3 contains 16 residues. Losses at the gene ends were 5 bases for V and 2 bases for J; bases not matched to a gene: 10. Germline CDR1 is MDHEN and CDR2 is SYDVKM.

The rearrangement uses TRBV5-1 and TRBJ2-1; 9 bases fit TRBD2. The J segment lost 15 bases and the V segment lost 0 bases, leaving 13 bases of the junction unmatched. The CDR3 length is 15 residues. Germline lookup yields CDR1 SGHRS and CDR2 YFSETQ. CDR3 sequence reads: CASSLASGATMSLFF. CDR3 DNA: TGCGCCAGCAGCTTGGCTAGCGGGGCAACAATGAGCCTGTTCTTC.

Relative to its sample, this clone is medium-sized. The chain links TRBV4-1 to TRBJ2-7, with 9 bases identical to TRBD2. The CDR3 is 16 amino acids. Unmatched junction bases numbered 6, after V lost 3 bases and J lost 0 bases. The V gene's germline CDR1 is MGHRA and CDR2 YSYEKL. CDR3: CASSQAGLASSYEQYF. The CDR3 DNA reads as TGCGCCAGCAGCCAGGCGGGACTAGCCTCCTCCTACGAGCAGTACTTC.

The V and J genes are TRBV23-1 and TRBJ2-7; 11 bases are shared with TRBD1. TRBV23-1 is an open reading frame, and its role is uncertain. This CDR3 spans 22 amino acids. V shed 3 bases and J 4 bases; nucleotides not matched to a gene: 26. CDR3 residues: CASSHRDRGNQRDMVTRYEQYF. CDR3 nucleotide sequence: TGCGCCAGCAGTCATAGGGACAGGGGGAACCAGCGGGACATGGTAACACGTTACGAGCAGTACTTC.

This chain uses TRBV6-5 with TRBJ2-7; D remains ambiguous. The V gene's germline CDR1 is MNHEY and CDR2 SVGAGI. The V end was cut by 2 bases, the J end by 0 bases, with 14 bases between. The CDR3 has 16 amino acids. DNA of the CDR3: TGTGCCAGCAGTTACGGCCCCTTCAGTGTCTCCTACGAGCAGTACTTC. This encodes CASSYGPFSVSYEQYF.

The chain links TRBV4-2 to TRBJ2-7; 7 bases are a match to TRBD1. CDR3 length equals 20 residues. Germline-derived CDR1 and CDR2 are LGHNA and YNFKEQ. V trimming: 0 bases; J trimming: 3 bases; junction bases outside the gene matches: 20. DNA of the CDR3: TGTGCCAGCAGCCAAGATCCTTTTGACAGGGTTTTCGCGCAAAACTACGAGCAGTACTTC. Translation: CASSQDPFDRVFAQNYEQYF.

Turning to this clone: Mismatch with germline at one junction end may stem from a read error. The V and J genes are TRBV19 and TRBJ1-1; D remains ambiguous. Germline V CDR1 and CDR2: LNHDA, SQIVND (reference sequence). The CDR3 is 14 residues long. The CDR3, as DNA: TGTGCCAGTAGTATGTGGGGAGTGAACGCTGAAGCTTTCTTT. Translation: CASSMWGVNAEAFF.

The genes are TRBV12-2 and TRBJ2-2; TRBD2 is the table's D call and was not checked against the DNA. TRBV12-2 is noted as a pseudogene. The CDR3 extends over 14 amino acids. The CDR3: CASRPPGLAGELFF. DNA for the CDR3: TGTGCAAGTCGCCCACCGGGACTAGCTGGGGAGCTGTTTTTT.

The CDR3 loop is CASSESGRAGELFF. CDR3 bases: TGTGCCAGCAGTGAATCCGGGAGGGCCGGGGAGCTGTTTTTT. The chain is built from TRBV25-1 and TRBJ2-2; 8 nucleotides line up with TRBD2. Germline assignment: CDR1 MGHDK and CDR2 SYGVNS. CDR3 size: 14 residues. V lost 1 base, J lost 6 bases, and 1 base stayed unmatched.

V usage is TRBV4-3 and J usage is TRBJ2-3, with D tentatively TRBD2 (5 bases). V lost 0 bases and J 4 bases, leaving 8 bases between the germline ends. Looked up from germline, CDR1 is LGHNA and CDR2 is YSLEER. The CDR3 extends over 14 amino acids. The CDR3 is CASSQDRGSDTQYF. CDR3 nucleotides: TGCGCCAGCAGCCAAGACCGGGGATCAGATACGCAGTATTTT.

The genes are TRBV30 and TRBJ1-1, with D maybe TRBD1 (5 bases). The CDR3 has 13 amino acids. The V end lost 3 bases, the J end lost 1 base, and 9 bases lay between the germline ends. Germline CDR1 GTSNPN, CDR2 SVGIG (reference sequence). Here the CDR3 reads CAWRPGQNTEAFF. CDR3 nucleotide sequence: TGTGCCTGGAGACCTGGACAGAACACTGAAGCTTTCTTT.

The J gene is TRBJ2-3, the V gene TRBV7-9; D unclear. Germline V gives CDR1 SEHNR, CDR2 FQNEAQ (reference sequence). The CDR3 is 12 amino acids. V gave up 3 bases and J gave up 7 bases, with 8 bases separating them. The CDR3 coding sequence is TGTGCCAGCAGCTTTAGTGGTTATACGCAGTATTTT. Protein product: CASSFSGYTQYF.